What follows are 22 T cell receptor beta chains derived from one specimen sequenced in a study of CD8+CD57+ T cells in acquired aplastic anemia. Only patients with CD8+CD57+ cell expansion on flow cytometry were chosen for sequencing. According to the study, genomic DNA was the template for TCR beta VDJ and CDR3 profiling. TCRdb reprocessed the reads with MiXCR, giving one entry per CDR3 protein. The table records around 170,000 distinct CDR3 sequences, around half of them present only once. The sequenced sample consisted of sorted CD4+, CD8+, or CD8+CD57+ T cells (not recorded which) from PBMCs. The origin of the receptors is a human donor with aplastic anemia.

This clonotype has more than one count but fewer than ten. The chain joins TRBV10-3 to TRBJ2-7; either TRBD1 or TRBD2 may fit D (6 bases each). From germline, CDR1 is ENHRY and CDR2 SYGVKD. The V end was cut by 8 bases, the J end by 3 bases, with 11 bases between. The CDR3 consists of 12 residues. For the CDR3, the DNA is TGTGCCATCGGGGCGGGACACTACGAGCAGTACTTC. It encodes CAIGAGHYEQYF.

The chain recombines TRBV19 with TRBJ1-2; D gene unclear. V was shortened by 5 bases and J by 2 bases, with 12 bases between the two germline ends. The germline V gene has CDR1 LNHDA and CDR2 SQIVND (reference sequence). The CDR3 extends over 14 amino acids. CDR3: CASSSSLGNYGYTF. CDR3 bases: TGTGCCAGTAGTTCATCCCTAGGGAACTATGGCTACACCTTC.

This chain connects TRBV15 to TRBJ2-1; 9 bases line up with TRBD2. Germline trimming cut 5 bases from V and 9 bases from J; bases unmatched to any gene: 17. Germline-derived CDR1 and CDR2 are LNHNV and YYDKDF (reference sequence). The CDR3 spans 17 residues. CDR3 in amino acids: CATSGRLGLAGSSEQFF. CDR3 DNA sequence: TGTGCCACCAGCGGACGGCTGGGGCTAGCGGGATCAAGTGAGCAGTTCTTC.

The rearrangement uses TRBV7-6 and TRBJ2-1; D is ambiguous. This CDR3 contains 10 residues. Germline V lookup: CDR1 SGHVS, CDR2 FNYEAQ. Between the trimmed V and J ends, which lost 6 bases and 7 bases, there was a span of 4 bases. CDR3 nucleotides: TGTGCCAGCAGGGGAAATGAGCAGTTCTTC. Its translation: CASRGNEQFF.

The chain links TRBV5-1 to TRBJ2-7, with TRBD1 as a possible D gene (6 bases). The CDR3 is 14 residues long. Germline values: CDR1 SGHRS, CDR2 YFSETQ. Trimming left V 4 bases short and J 3 bases short, with 14 bases between. The CDR3 spells CASSQNDRYYEQYF. The CDR3 DNA follows: TGCGCCAGCAGCCAGAATGACAGGTACTACGAGCAGTACTTC.

V gene TRBV19 combines with J gene TRBJ2-7, with D perhaps given as TRBD1 or TRBD2 (5 bases each). The V end lost 3 bases, the J end lost 4 bases, and 16 bases lay between the germline ends. The germline gives CDR1 LNHDA, CDR2 SQIVND (reference sequence). The CDR3 contains 15 residues. The CDR3 sequence: CASSMGGTAEYEQYF. The CDR3, as DNA: TGTGCCAGTAGTATGGGTGGGACGGCCGAATACGAGCAGTACTTC.

The genes are TRBV24-1 and TRBJ1-4, with TRBD1 matching over 9 bases. The germline gives CDR1 KGHDR, CDR2 SFDVKD. The junction had 10 bases not matched to a gene; V was cut back by 4 bases and J by 8 bases. The CDR3 is made up of 16 amino acids. The CDR3 bases are TGTGCCACCAGTGACCCCCGGACAGGGGCAGGGGAAAAACTGTTTTTT. Its translation is CATSDPRTGAGEKLFF.

This clonotype was counted ten times or more. The junction shows a germline mismatch at one end, possibly a read error. The chain carries TRBV5-1 and TRBJ2-3; either TRBD1 or TRBD2 may fit D (5 bases each). Germline V lookup: CDR1 SGHRS, CDR2 YFSETQ. This CDR3 has 14 residues. The CDR3 region has the DNA TGTGCCAGCAGCGTAAGAGGGGGCACAGATACGCAGTATTTT. Translated, it gives CASSVRGGTDTQYF.

This clonotype was recorded a few times. CDR3 coding DNA: TGTGCCTGGAGTATTACCAGGGGTGCTGAAGCTTTCTTT. This encodes CAWSITRGAEAFF. The chain carries TRBV30 and TRBJ1-1; D possibly corresponds to TRBD1 (6 bases). Germline CDR1 is GTSNPN and CDR2 is SVGIG (reference sequence). The CDR3 runs 13 residues. The germline V and J ends were trimmed by 2 bases and 6 bases, with 13 bases remaining between them.

This clonotype was counted at least ten times. This may be a read error, as it is one base from a much larger clone. This sequence joins TRBV7-2 and TRBJ1-1; TRBD1 might be the D (6 bases). The CDR3 has 12 amino acids. The V end was cut by 5 bases, the J end by 7 bases, with 11 bases between. CDR1 and CDR2 from the germline V gene are SGHTA and FQGNSA. The CDR3: CASSGHRDEAFF. CDR3 bases: TGTGCCAGCAGCGGTCACAGGGATGAAGCTTTCTTT.

The chain couples TRBV7-2 to TRBJ2-7, with D perhaps matching TRBD2 (6 bases). Germline loops: CDR1 SGHTA, CDR2 FQGNSA. CDR3 length: 15 residues. V was cut by 3 bases and J by 6 bases, with 18 bases left in between. Written as DNA, the CDR3 is TGTGCCAGCAGCTTCCTAGGTAGTAGCGGCTCCGAGCAGTACTTC. Encoded protein: CASSFLGSSGSEQYF.

To note about this clonotype: The CDR3 does not close with the conserved phenylalanine or tryptophan, likely indicating a read error. V usage is TRBV30 and J usage is TRBJ1-1; D unresolved. This CDR3 contains 14 residues. V lost 0 bases to trimming and J lost 2 bases, with 10 bases between them. The germline gives CDR1 GTSNPN, CDR2 SVGIG (reference sequence). In nucleotides, the CDR3 is TGTGCCTGGAGTGTGTCAGCCTTAAACACTGAAGCTTTCTCT. Its translation: CAWSVSALNTEAFS.

This clonotype was observed a handful of times. A much larger clone differs by one base, so this may be a read error. This chain uses TRBV19 with TRBJ2-4, with D maybe TRBD1 (6 bases). Germline V lookup: CDR1 LNHDA, CDR2 SQIVND (reference sequence). The V end lost 4 bases, the J end lost 5 bases, and 18 bases lay between the germline ends. The CDR3 runs 16 residues. CDR3 in amino acids: CASSRQQGLAQNIQYF. CDR3 nucleotide sequence: TGTGCCAGTAGTAGGCAACAGGGTTTGGCCCAAAACATTCAGTACTTC.

The CDR3 sequence: CSAERQDPYEQYF. Here the CDR3 DNA reads TGCAGTGCCGAGAGACAGGACCCTTACGAGCAGTACTTC. This chain joins TRBV20-1 and TRBJ2-7; D might be TRBD1 (6 bases). There are 13 residues in the CDR3. Deletions cut 6 bases from V and 4 bases from J, with 16 bases between. Per germline, CDR1 DFQATT and CDR2 SNEGSKA (reference sequence).

The rearrangement uses TRBV15 and TRBJ1-2, with TRBD1 as a possible D gene (6 bases). Per germline, CDR1 LNHNV and CDR2 YYDKDF (reference sequence). Deletions cut 1 base from V and 6 bases from J, with 15 bases between. The CDR3 is 15 residues long. The CDR3 reads CATSRGNREGNGYTF. As DNA, the CDR3 is TGTGCCACCAGCAGAGGAAACAGGGAGGGGAATGGCTACACCTTC.

The gene calls are TRBV10-3 and TRBJ2-1, with TRBD1 matching over 8 bases. V gave up 6 bases and J gave up 5 bases; unmatched junction bases: 9. This CDR3 is 15 amino acids long. Germline loops: CDR1 ENHRY, CDR2 SYGVKD. The CDR3 coding sequence is TGTGCCATCAGGAGACAGGGGACCTACCACAATGAGCAGTTCTTC. This translates into CAIRRQGTYHNEQFF.

The chain combines TRBV7-6 with TRBJ2-3, with D possibly TRBD2 on 6 matching bases. CDR1 and CDR2 from the germline V gene are SGHVS and FNYEAQ. This CDR3 comprises 14 residues. The V end was cut by 5 bases, the J end by 7 bases, with 16 bases between. This chain's CDR3 is CASSQRQSGYTQYF. CDR3 DNA: TGTGCCAGCAGCCAGAGACAGAGCGGGTATACGCAGTATTTT.

The count of this clonotype is one. The J gene is TRBJ2-5, the V gene TRBV29-1, with no clear D. V lost 5 bases to trimming and J lost 2 bases, with 12 bases between them. The CDR3 length is 13 residues. Germline V lookup: CDR1 SQVTM, CDR2 ANQGSEA. CDR3 sequence reads: CSVIGSAQETQYF. The CDR3 DNA sequence: TGCAGCGTTATCGGCAGTGCTCAAGAGACCCAGTACTTC.

The chain joins TRBV2 to TRBJ1-2; possibly TRBD1 for D (5 bases). Germline assignment: CDR1 SNHLY and CDR2 FYNNEI. The CDR3 is made up of 15 amino acids. V was pared by 3 bases and J by 6 bases, with 17 bases between. CDR3: CASSESGAGSDGYTF. Here the CDR3 DNA reads TGTGCCAGCAGTGAGTCTGGGGCGGGATCTGATGGCTACACCTTC.

The chain combines TRBV5-6 with TRBJ2-1; D remains ambiguous. In germline, CDR1 is SGHDT, CDR2 YYEEEE. Trimming pared 4 bases from V and 7 bases from J, leaving 9 bases between. The CDR3 contains 12 residues. CDR3 in DNA: TGTGCCAGCAGCCAAGAGAGGAATGAGCAGTTCTTC. It codes for CASSQERNEQFF. Drawing the rest from reference TRBV5-6 and TRBJ2-1, the complete variable domain is DAGVTQSPTHLIKTRGQQVTLRCSPKSGHDTVSWYQQALGQGPQFIFQYYEEEERQRGNFPDRFSGHQFPNYSSELNVNALLLGDSALYLCASSQERNEQFFGPGTRLTVL.

As regards this clonotype: Germline is not matched at one junction end, which may reflect a read error. The V and J genes are TRBV15 and TRBJ1-1; D might be TRBD1 (5 bases). The CDR3 extends over 14 amino acids. From germline, CDR1 is LNHNV and CDR2 YYDKDF (reference sequence). Here the CDR3 reads CATSRDPGITEALF. The CDR3 region has the DNA TGTGCCACCAGTAGAGATCCAGGGATCACTGAAGCTCTCTTT.

The V and J genes are TRBV13 and TRBJ2-3; D ambiguous. CDR3 size: 14 residues. V was cut by 4 bases and J by 0 bases, with 8 bases left in between. Looked up from germline, CDR1 is PRHDT and CDR2 is FYEKMQ (reference sequence). The CDR3 protein is CASSSQTSTDTQYF. The CDR3 nucleotides are TGTGCCAGCAGCTCACAGACTAGCACAGATACGCAGTATTTT.